This entry describes one T cell receptor (beta chain). Its target is not known. This record belongs to a study of shared clonotypes between healthy human individuals. TCRdb's table, derived via immunoSEQ multiplex PCR, lists solely in-frame clones and lacks some. The repertoire has a few million clones, more than 90% of them found once; the top ten carry around 0.13%. Germline lookup yields CDR1 LNHDA and CDR2 SQIVND (reference sequence). This CDR3 is 13 amino acids long. The V gene lost 4 bases and the J gene lost 6 bases, with 10 bases spanning the gap. Study-wide results and caveats: The genetic and exposure-history diversity represented was limited by few donors.

The chain combines TRBV19 with TRBJ1-5, with unresolved D. The receptor's source is a man aged 18 to 30 in good health. The sequencing sample was made of naive CD4+ T cells sorted from blood. As to subset: CD45RA+ positively selected. In DNA form, the CDR3 reads TGTGCCAGTAGTACGGTGACGGGTCAGCCCCAGCATTTT. This encodes CASSTVTGQPQHF.